The 27 T cell receptor beta chains given below trace back to one sample, sequenced in a study of regulatory T cells in long-lasting Graves disease. The time point here: newly diagnosed GD, antithyroid drugs for less than 3 months. RNA extracted from PBMCs served as the sequencing template. HTBI primers from iRepertoire and Arm-PCR of CDR3 regions yielded the TCR beta libraries. TCRdb passed the multiplex PCR reads through MiXCR, listing each CDR3 protein once. In the table there are around 480,000 distinct CDR3 sequences, about 16% of which are singletons. Separately, the same data were catalogued under a study of T cells in Graves' hyperthyroidism and ophthalmopathy.

Sequencing used peripheral blood mononuclear cells (PBMCs), obtained at new diagnosis, from a patient treated with antithyroid drugs. These receptors were obtained from a middle-aged woman with Graves disease.

This clonotype was seen a handful of times. This chain links TRBV14 with TRBJ2-1; D might be TRBD2 (5 bases). The CDR3 is 17 amino acids. The V gene lost 1 base and the J gene lost 0 bases, with 13 bases spanning the gap. From germline, CDR1 is SGHDN and CDR2 FVKESK. The DNA for the CDR3 is TGTGCCAGCAGCCAAGGACTACCCTACCTCTCCTACAATGAGCAGTTCTTC. Protein: CASSQGLPYLSYNEQFF.

This clonotype was counted at least ten times. CDR3 protein: CASSQTSRETQYF. In DNA, the CDR3 is TGTGCCAGCAGCCAGACTAGCCGTGAGACCCAGTACTTC. The rearrangement uses TRBV7-3 and TRBJ2-5, with TRBD2 matching 7 bases. J was trimmed by 5 bases and V by 5 bases; bases with no gene match: 5. CDR3 size: 13 residues. Germline V lookup: CDR1 SGHTA, CDR2 FQGTGA.

The V and J genes are TRBV12-3 or TRBV12-4 and TRBJ1-6; D uncertain. Trimming removed 1 base from V and 4 bases from J, with 11 bases in between. The CDR3 loop spans 16 amino acids. The CDR3, as DNA: TGTGCCAGCAGTTTAGTAGGAGTACCATATAATTCACCCCTCCACTTT. Protein product: CASSLVGVPYNSPLHF.

This clonotype appeared a few times. This chain links TRBV19 with TRBJ2-2; D possibly corresponds to TRBD2 (6 bases). CDR1 and CDR2 from the germline V gene are LNHDA and SQIVND (reference sequence). The CDR3 length is 16 residues. Trimming left V 10 bases short and J 3 bases short, with 21 bases between. CDR3 amino acids: CATRGTAVLDTGELFF. The DNA for the CDR3 is TGTGCCACCCGGGGGACCGCGGTTTTAGACACCGGGGAGCTGTTTTTT. Full variable domain (remainder filled in from reference TRBV19 and TRBJ2-2): DGGITQSPKYLFRKEGQNVTLSCEQNLNHDAMYWYRQDPGQGLRLIYYSQIVNDFQKGDIAEGYSVSREKKESFPLTVTSAQKNPTAFYLCATRGTAVLDTGELFFGEGSRLTVL.

The chain is built from TRBV7-9 and TRBJ2-3; TRBD2 agrees at 13 bases. This CDR3 is built from 16 residues. CDR1 and CDR2 from the germline V gene are SEHNR and FQNEAQ (reference sequence). The V and J ends lost 5 bases and 3 bases, in that order; junction bases with no gene match: 5. The CDR3 loop reads CASSPKLAGGTDTQYF. The CDR3 nucleotides read TGTGCCAGCAGCCCGAAACTAGCGGGGGGGACAGATACGCAGTATTTT.

This clonotype was observed a handful of times. V gene TRBV2 combines with J gene TRBJ1-5, with D unclear. The CDR3 runs 13 residues. Germline-derived CDR1 and CDR2 are SNHLY and FYNNEI. The V end lost 5 bases, the J end lost 0 bases, and 5 bases lay between the germline ends. CDR3: CASSHDSNQPQHF. DNA of the CDR3: TGTGCCAGCAGTCATGATAGCAATCAGCCCCAGCATTTT. Filled out from reference TRBV2 and TRBJ1-5, the complete variable domain reads EPEVTQTPSHQVTQMGQEVILRCVPISNHLYFYWYRQILGQKVEFLVSFYNNEISEKSEIFDDQFSVERPDGSNFTLKIRSTKLEDSAMYFCASSHDSNQPQHFGDGTRLSIL.

This clonotype was counted a few times. This sequence joins TRBV29-1 and TRBJ1-2; 11 nucleotides align to TRBD1. The ends lost 8 bases at V and 3 bases at J; junction bases unmatched: 8. The CDR3 spans 14 residues. CDR1 is SQVTM and CDR2 is ANQGSEA in the germline V gene. The CDR3 nucleotides are TGCAGCATATGGACAGGGGGCAAGGACTATGGCTACACCTTC. Protein: CSIWTGGKDYGYTF.

The table lists this clonotype with many counts. The chain joins TRBV7-2 to TRBJ1-3, with TRBD1 as a possible D gene (6 bases). CDR1 SGHTA and CDR2 FQGNSA come from the germline V gene. Deletions cut 5 bases from V and 0 bases from J, with 14 bases between. The CDR3 runs 16 residues. The CDR3 reads CASSDEQGFSGNTIYF. Here the CDR3 DNA reads TGTGCCAGCAGCGACGAACAGGGATTCTCTGGAAACACCATATATTTT.

This clonotype was observed at least ten times. This chain uses TRBV11-2 with TRBJ1-1; D is unresolved. Germline V gene sequence: CDR1 SGHAT, CDR2 FQNNGV. The CDR3 length is 14 residues. V gave up 2 bases and J gave up 2 bases, with 9 bases separating them. CDR3 residues: CASSLLPPNTEAFF. As DNA, the CDR3 is TGTGCCAGCAGCTTACTCCCCCCAAACACTGAAGCTTTCTTT.

This clonotype was seen at least ten times. The chain carries TRBV20-1 and TRBJ2-2; 7 nucleotides align to TRBD1. CDR1 and CDR2 from the germline V gene are DFQATT and SNEGSKA (reference sequence). The J segment lost 4 bases and the V segment lost 6 bases, leaving 11 bases of the junction unmatched. This CDR3 has 15 amino acids. The CDR3 DNA reads TGCAGTGCGAAAGAGGGACAGTTAAGCACCGGGGAGCTGTTTTTT. Its protein is CSAKEGQLSTGELFF.

The chain employs TRBV6-1 and TRBJ2-2; perhaps TRBD2 as D (5 bases). The V gene lost 7 bases and the J gene lost 5 bases, with 8 bases spanning the gap. CDR3 size: 12 residues. Germline V gene sequence: CDR1 MNHNS, CDR2 SASEGT. The CDR3 region is CASTLATGELFF. Written as DNA, the CDR3 is TGTGCCAGCACCCTAGCTACCGGGGAGCTGTTTTTT.

This clonotype was detected ten times or more. The rearrangement uses TRBV20-1 and TRBJ2-3; 11 nucleotides agree with TRBD2. The junction had 4 bases not matched to a gene; V was cut back by 6 bases and J by 2 bases. The germline V gene encodes CDR1 DFQATT and CDR2 SNEGSKA (reference sequence). The CDR3 loop spans 14 amino acids. The CDR3 nucleotides are TGCAGTGCCGTTAGCGGGGGGGACACAGATACGCAGTATTTT. It encodes CSAVSGGDTDTQYF.

There are many counts of this clonotype. The chain recombines TRBV30 with TRBJ2-1; D may be TRBD2 (7 bases). Germline V gene data show CDR1 as GTSNPN and CDR2 as SVGIG (reference sequence). CDR3 size: 14 residues. The V gene lost 2 bases and the J gene lost 3 bases, with 11 bases spanning the gap. The CDR3 sequence is CAWSRGGNYNEQFF. CDR3 coding DNA: TGTGCCTGGAGTAGGGGGGGGAACTACAATGAGCAGTTCTTC.

This clonotype was detected only a few times. The chain uses TRBV27 and TRBJ2-3, with D uncertain. The length of the CDR3 is 12 residues. Germline CDR1 MNHEY, CDR2 SMNVEV (reference sequence). V was clipped by 6 bases and J by 4 bases, with 8 bases between them. The chain's CDR3 is CASSRYPDTQYF. DNA for the CDR3: TGTGCCAGCAGCCGGTACCCAGATACGCAGTATTTT.

The sample holds many counts of this clonotype. The chain has TRBV3-1 and TRBJ2-1; D remains ambiguous. The CDR3 has 11 residues. Trimming pared 6 bases from V and 4 bases from J, leaving 4 bases between. Per germline, CDR1 LGHDT and CDR2 YNNKEL (reference sequence). In nucleotides, the CDR3 is TGTGCCAGCAGACTATACAATGAGCAGTTCTTC. It specifies CASRLYNEQFF.

As to this clonotype: This may be a read error: a much more frequent sequence differs by one nucleotide. This chain connects TRBV19 to TRBJ1-2, with D hard to call. V gave up 9 bases and J gave up 2 bases, with 7 bases separating them. Germline lookup yields CDR1 LNHDA and CDR2 SQIVND (reference sequence). The CDR3 consists of 11 residues. The CDR3 sequence is CASNGNYGYTF. Here the CDR3 DNA reads TGTGCCAGCAACGGGAACTATGGCTACACCTTC. The complete variable domain, with remaining parts taken from reference TRBV19 and TRBJ1-2, reads DGGITQSPKYLFRKEGQNVTLSCEQNLNHDAMYWYRQDPGQGLRLIYYSQIVNDFQKGDIAEGYSVSREKKESFPLTVTSAQKNPTAFYLCASNGNYGYTFGSGTRLTVV.

The rearrangement links TRBV3-1 to TRBJ2-7; no definite D call. V was trimmed by 0 bases and J by 2 bases, leaving 8 bases between them. Looked up from germline, CDR1 is LGHDT and CDR2 is YNNKEL (reference sequence). The CDR3 runs 14 residues. The CDR3 sequence: CASSQETSTYEQYF. In nucleotides, the CDR3 is TGTGCCAGCAGCCAAGAAACCTCCACCTACGAGCAGTACTTC.

There are a few counts of this clonotype. V usage is TRBV3-1 and J usage is TRBJ2-7; D could derive from TRBD1 or TRBD2 (5 bases each). V dropped 3 bases and J dropped 0 bases, with 6 bases sitting between them. The germline V gene has CDR1 LGHDT and CDR2 YNNKEL (reference sequence). The CDR3 runs to 13 residues. The CDR3 region has the DNA TGTGCCAGCAGCCACGGGACCTCCTACGAGCAGTACTTC. Protein: CASSHGTSYEQYF.

V and J are TRBV20-1 and TRBJ1-1; no clear D. The CDR3 extends over 14 amino acids. Per the germline V gene, CDR1 is DFQATT and CDR2 is SNEGSKA (reference sequence). The germline V and J ends were trimmed by 0 bases and 0 bases, with 8 bases remaining between them. CDR3 sequence (DNA): TGCAGTGCTAGAGATGGGATGGTGAACACTGAAGCTTTCTTT. Translating it yields CSARDGMVNTEAFF.

This clonotype has at least ten counts. The chain links TRBV20-1 to TRBJ1-6; possibly TRBD1 for D (5 bases). V dropped 0 bases and J dropped 6 bases, with 12 bases sitting between them. This CDR3 has 15 residues. Germline CDR1 and CDR2: DFQATT and SNEGSKA (reference sequence). Here the CDR3 reads CSARDPGGTNSPLHF. The CDR3 DNA follows: TGCAGTGCTAGAGATCCCGGGGGAACTAATTCACCCCTCCACTTT.

This clonotype was detected many times. The chain couples TRBV2 to TRBJ2-6, with 8 positions matching TRBD2. The V gene's germline CDR1 is SNHLY and CDR2 FYNNEI. Trimming removed 3 bases from V and 0 bases from J; junction bases left unmatched: 7. This CDR3 is 18 amino acids long. CDR3 region: CASSEPASGYSGANVLTF. CDR3 nucleotides: TGTGCCAGCAGTGAGCCCGCTAGCGGGTACTCTGGGGCCAACGTCCTGACTTTC. The complete variable domain, with remaining parts taken from reference TRBV2 and TRBJ2-6, reads EPEVTQTPSHQVTQMGQEVILRCVPISNHLYFYWYRQILGQKVEFLVSFYNNEISEKSEIFDDQFSVERPDGSNFTLKIRSTKLEDSAMYFCASSEPASGYSGANVLTFGAGSRLTVL.

J is TRBJ1-5 and V is TRBV28; D not certain. Trimming took 6 bases from V and 0 from J, leaving 6 bases between them. CDR3 length equals 13 residues. Germline V gives CDR1 MDHEN, CDR2 SYDVKM. This CDR3 is CASRQYSNQPQHF. As DNA, the CDR3 is TGTGCCAGCAGACAGTATAGCAATCAGCCCCAGCATTTT.

This clonotype has a count of ten or more. At one of its ends the junction is not consistent with the germline gene, which may arise from a read error. The chain recombines TRBV11-2 with TRBJ2-7; tentative D call: TRBD2 (6 bases). The CDR3 is 13 residues long. Germline lookup yields CDR1 SGHAT and CDR2 FQNNGV. CDR3 sequence (DNA): TGTGCCAGCGCCGGGACTTACTCCCACGAGCAGTACTTC. Residues: CASAGTYSHEQYF.

In this sample, this clonotype turned up many times. This chain uses TRBV2 with TRBJ2-7; TRBD2 matches 11 bases. Germline V CDR1 and CDR2: SNHLY, FYNNEI. The CDR3 covers 15 residues. The trim removed 9 bases at V and 1 base at J, leaving 8 bases unmatched. The chain's CDR3 is CASAVGTSGSYEQYF. CDR3 bases: TGTGCCAGTGCGGTAGGGACTAGCGGTTCCTACGAGCAGTACTTC.

In its sample, this clonotype was seen many times. This rearrangement joins TRBV19 to TRBJ2-3; D is undetermined. Germline CDR1 is LNHDA and CDR2 is SQIVND (reference sequence). The ends were cut back, 9 bases at V and 1 base at J, with 14 bases in the middle. The CDR3 has 14 residues. The CDR3 nucleotides are TGTGCCAGCACCACGGGCCCCCGCACAGATACGCAGTATTTT. Translation gives CASTTGPRTDTQYF.

Concerning this clonotype: The CDR3 does not close with the conserved phenylalanine or tryptophan, likely indicating a read error. This sequence joins TRBV9 and TRBJ2-3; TRBD2 matches at 7 bases. This CDR3 is built from 14 residues. Germline V lookup: CDR1 SGDLS, CDR2 YYNGEE. Germline trimming cut 2 bases from V and 3 bases from J; bases unmatched to any gene: 3. CDR3 nucleotides: TGTGCCAGCAGCGTGGGGGGGTGGACAGATACGCAGTATCTT. It is translated as CASSVGGWTDTQYL.

As regards this clonotype: Sequence at one end of the junction differs from germline and may be a read error. The J gene is TRBJ2-7, the V gene TRBV7-3; 10 nucleotides agree with TRBD1. This CDR3 has 12 residues. Germline values: CDR1 SGHTA, CDR2 FQGTGA. The CDR3 sequence: CASSSGQGGAPF. CDR3 bases: TGTGCCAGCAGCTCCGGACAGGGGGGAGCGCCCTTC.